These 10 T cell receptor beta chains share one sample of origin, sequenced in a study of CXCR3-negative and CXCR3-positive naive CD8 T cells. These TCRs' antigens remain unknown. The TRB libraries of cDNA were built by UMI-labeled 5' RACE. TCRdb processed the 5' RACE reads again and assigns one entry to each CDR3 protein, with no DNA. The table lists some 140,000 distinct CDR3 sequences, with about 0.48% in the top ten. Findings and limits, study-wide: When CXCR3-positive naive cells were set against CXCR3-negative naive cells, the former had more hydrophobic TRB CDR3s.

Sequenced sample: naive CXCR3+ CD8+ T cells from blood. Described subset: CD45RO-CCR7+CD27+CD95- naive CD8+ T cells expressing CXCR3 (TNR3+). Receptors were obtained from a human donor in good health. Some clones in this sample may be carry-over from other donors' samples.

The chain uses TRBV21-1 and TRBJ2-7. TRBV21-1 is an annotated pseudogene. This CDR3 is built from 12 residues. The CDR3 here is CASSKRGDEQYF.

The V and J genes are TRBV29-1 and TRBJ1-4. The CDR3 runs 15 residues. Germline loops: CDR1 SQVTM, CDR2 ANQGSEA. CDR3 region: CSVEPGVWANEKLLF.

The CDR3 here is CASSSRAPSTDTQYF. This chain links TRBV6-5 with TRBJ2-3; TCRdb calls TRBD1, which cannot be checked without DNA. CDR3 length: 15 amino acids. Germline CDR1 reads MNHEY; CDR2 reads SVGAGI.

J is TRBJ2-1 and V is TRBV7-2. Germline assignment: CDR1 SGHTA and CDR2 FQGNSA. This CDR3 has 17 amino acids. CDR3 in amino acids: CASSLVFLSSSYNEQFF.

This sequence joins TRBV4-1 and TRBJ1-1; TCRdb reports TRBD1, a call that lacks DNA to check it against. From germline, CDR1 is MGHRA and CDR2 YSYEKL. This CDR3 spans 13 amino acids. CDR3 sequence: CASKRRGDTEAFF.

The rearrangement uses TRBV2 and TRBJ2-1; TCRdb proposes TRBD1, but this gene call is untestable without DNA. CDR3 length: 18 residues. The germline V gene encodes CDR1 SNHLY and CDR2 FYNNEI. The CDR3 protein is CASRGPTGQEGRVYEQFF.

The V call is TRBV14, the J call TRBJ2-7. The length of the CDR3 is 14 residues. Germline V gene data show CDR1 as SGHDN and CDR2 as FVKESK. The chain's CDR3 is CASSQVGLTYEQYF.

This chain links TRBV4-3 with TRBJ2-1. Germline loops: CDR1 LGHNA, CDR2 YSLEER. This CDR3 comprises 16 residues. This chain's CDR3 is CASSQDYSLSYNEQFF.

This chain connects TRBV7-6 to TRBJ2-7; lacking DNA, the TRBD2 call made by TCRdb goes unchecked. The CDR3 is made up of 15 amino acids. CDR1 is SGHVS and CDR2 is FNYEAQ in the germline V gene. The CDR3 here is CASSYGPSGSYEQYF.

V is TRBV19 and J is TRBJ1-1; TCRdb's D call, TRBD1, is unchecked because there is no DNA. The CDR3 has 12 residues. Germline values: CDR1 LNHDA, CDR2 SQIVND (reference sequence). CDR3 loop: CASVNGGSEAFF.